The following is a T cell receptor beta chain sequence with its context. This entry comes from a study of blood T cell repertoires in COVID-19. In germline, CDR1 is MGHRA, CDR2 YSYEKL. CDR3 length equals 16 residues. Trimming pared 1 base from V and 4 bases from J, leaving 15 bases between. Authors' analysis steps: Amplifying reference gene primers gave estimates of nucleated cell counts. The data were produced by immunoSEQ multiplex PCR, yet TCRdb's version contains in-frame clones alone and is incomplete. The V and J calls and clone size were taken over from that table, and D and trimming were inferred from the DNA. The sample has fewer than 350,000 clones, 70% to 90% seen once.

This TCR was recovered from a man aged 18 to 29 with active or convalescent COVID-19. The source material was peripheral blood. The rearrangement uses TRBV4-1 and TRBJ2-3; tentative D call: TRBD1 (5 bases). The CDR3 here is CASSQARQGRADTQYF. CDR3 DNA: TGCGCCAGCAGCCAAGCACGGCAGGGTCGGGCAGATACGCAGTATTTT.